This T cell receptor (beta chain) was captured in a study of T-cell memory formation after mild COVID-19. General study points: Memory sampled before infection contained some responding clones, suggesting cross-reactive memory joined. Clones that contracted from day 15 to 85 had balanced CD4/CD8; later expanders were CD4+ biased.

In regard to this clonotype: Its cognate antigen is unknown.

TCRdb recomputed calls from the 5' RACE reads with MiXCR, one row per CDR3 protein. The sample shows around 440,000 distinct CDR3 sequences, 15% to 20% of them seen only once. The sequenced material came from PBMCs or a T cell subset sorted from them (not recorded which). The TCR comes from an adult woman who had mild COVID-19 (a few samples of this study predate the infection). Cell type and time point are not known.

CDR3: CASSPYSGVSTGELFF. Written as DNA, the CDR3 is TGTGCCAGCAGCCCCTACTCTGGGGTTTCCACCGGGGAGCTGTTTTTT. The J gene is TRBJ2-2, the V gene TRBV7-2; D unresolved. The germline V and J ends were trimmed by 5 bases and 4 bases, with 17 bases remaining between them. The CDR3 spans 16 residues. Germline V gene data show CDR1 as SGHTA and CDR2 as FQGNSA.